A selection of T cell receptor beta chains follows, all from one sample in a study of identical twins. TCRdb re-derived calls from the 5' RACE reads in MiXCR, one entry per CDR3 protein. The sample comprises fewer than 250,000 distinct CDR3 sequences, 15% of which are singletons, and roughly two fifths rests with the top ten. The same data also contributed to another study, on T cells expressing NK-cell markers.

The sequenced sample was CD8+ T cells sorted from blood. The origin of the receptors is a woman aged 18-29 years in good health. CDR3s include the opening cysteine and the closing phenylalanine or tryptophan. A D gene is named only where the DNA matches it firmly. The listing skips clone size in some rows; elsewhere it reads once, few, many or a size class.

V	D	J	length	size	CDR3	DNA
TRBV11-2	NA	TRBJ2-5	14	few	CASSPPLGQETQYF	TGTGCCAGCAGCCCCCCTTTGGGGCAGGAGACCCAGTACTTC
TRBV5-5	NA	TRBJ1-5	18	NA	CASSYVQGAPPWNQPQHF	TGTGCCAGCAGCTACGTACAGGGTGCCCCCCCCTGGAATCAGCCCCAGCATTTT
TRBV3-1	NA	TRBJ1-2	14	NA	CASSQVARVSGYTF	TGTGCCAGCAGCCAAGTCGCCAGGGTGTCTGGCTACACCTTC
TRBV6-4	TRBD2	TRBJ2-1	15	many	CASSDSSGGAGEQFF	TGTGCCAGCAGTGACTCTAGCGGGGGGGCAGGGGAGCAGTTCTTC
TRBV29-1	TRBD1	TRBJ2-3	11	NA	CSVPGGDTQYF	TGCAGCGTTCCAGGGGGTGATACGCAGTATTTT
TRBV7-6	TRBD1	TRBJ2-7	16	few	CASSPGIGQGGVEQYF	TGTGCCAGCAGCCCGGGAATAGGACAGGGGGGTGTCGAGCAGTACTTC
TRBV29-1	NA	TRBJ2-7	13	NA	CSALSHGTYEQYF	TGCAGCGCTCTCTCACACGGCACCTACGAGCAGTACTTC
TRBV9	NA	TRBJ2-3	11	many	CASNRTDTQYF	TGTGCCAGCAATCGTACAGATACGCAGTATTTT
TRBV5-1	TRBD2	TRBJ2-3	16	many	CASSLFLAGDTDTQYF	TGCGCCAGCAGCTTGTTTCTAGCGGGAGATACAGATACGCAGTATTTT
TRBV14	NA	TRBJ1-4	14	NA	CASSQDFSGEKLFF	TGTGCCAGCAGCCAAGACTTCTCAGGTGAAAAACTGTTTTTT
TRBV12-3/TRBV12-4	TRBD1	TRBJ1-5	14	NA	CASQGDSSNQPQHF	TGTGCCAGTCAAGGGGACAGTAGCAATCAGCCCCAGCATTTT
TRBV27	NA	TRBJ2-2	17	NA	CASSLWYFQGRSGELFF	TGTGCCAGCAGTTTATGGTATTTTCAGGGTCGATCCGGGGAGCTGTTTTTT
TRBV15	NA	TRBJ2-1	13	NA	CATMGSVYNEQFF	TGTGCCACCATGGGGTCAGTATACAATGAGCAGTTCTTC
TRBV19	NA	TRBJ2-1	14	few	CASSRLGANNEQFF	TGTGCCAGTAGCCGGCTTGGAGCGAACAATGAGCAGTTCTTC
TRBV9	TRBD2	TRBJ2-3	17	NA	CASSPRPTSGSVDTQYF	TGTGCCAGCAGCCCACGCCCCACTAGCGGGAGTGTAGATACGCAGTATTTT
TRBV6-1	TRBD1	TRBJ1-1	15	few	CASSETGPGNTEAFF	TGTGCCAGCAGTGAGACAGGGCCGGGGAACACTGAAGCTTTCTTT
TRBV18	NA	TRBJ2-1	16	NA	CASSPAGRLNYNEQFF	TGTGCCAGCTCCCCCGCAGGTCGACTTAACTACAATGAGCAGTTCTTC
TRBV3-1	NA	TRBJ1-5	14	NA	CASSHAGSNQPQHF	TGTGCCAGCAGCCATGCGGGGAGTAACCAGCCCCAGCATTTT
TRBV11-2	NA	TRBJ1-1	15	NA	CASSPAGPKDPEAFF	TGTGCCAGCAGCCCTGCGGGGCCTAAGGACCCTGAAGCTTTCTTT
TRBV7-8	TRBD2	TRBJ2-2	18	NA	CASSSPRGGGASTGELFF	TGTGCCAGCAGCTCTCCGCGGGGCGGGGGGGCAAGCACCGGGGAGCTGTTTTTT
TRBV7-9	NA	TRBJ1-1	12	few	CASSFGWTEAFF	TGTGCCAGCAGCTTCGGGTGGACTGAAGCTTTCTTT
TRBV9	NA	TRBJ2-3	12	few	CASSGLGDTQYF	TGTGCCAGCAGCGGACTAGGAGATACGCAGTATTTT
TRBV20-1	TRBD2	TRBJ2-1	15	NA	CSASLRGGPQNEQFF	TGCAGTGCTAGTTTACGGGGGGGCCCCCAAAATGAGCAGTTCTTC
TRBV25-1	TRBD1	TRBJ2-1	17	NA	CASSGDRVRVAGIEQFF	TGTGCCAGCAGTGGGGACAGGGTGAGAGTAGCGGGCATTGAGCAGTTCTTC
TRBV19	NA	TRBJ2-7	14	NA	CASSITHRTYEQYF	TGTGCCAGTAGTATAACTCACAGGACCTACGAGCAGTACTTC
TRBV9	NA	TRBJ2-5	14	few	CASSVESKMGTQYF	TGTGCCAGCAGCGTCGAGTCTAAGATGGGGACCCAGTACTTC
TRBV10-3	NA	TRBJ2-2	11	NA	CAISETLELFF	TGTGCCATCAGTGAGACGTTGGAGCTGTTTTTT
TRBV7-9	NA	TRBJ2-3	15	few	CASSFFQGLTDTQYF	TGTGCCAGCAGCTTTTTCCAGGGGCTTACAGATACGCAGTATTTT
TRBV29-1	NA	TRBJ2-1	15	NA	CSVENRERAGDEQFF	TGCAGCGTTGAGAACAGGGAGAGGGCCGGGGATGAGCAGTTCTTC
TRBV7-9	NA	TRBJ2-7	14	few	CASSLDYSGREQYF	TGTGCCAGCAGCTTAGATTATTCTGGCCGCGAGCAGTACTTC
TRBV3-1	TRBD2	TRBJ2-3	19	NA	CASSDQAGARRLSTDTQYF	TGTGCCAGCAGTGACCAAGCGGGGGCGCGGAGGCTGAGCACAGATACGCAGTATTTT
TRBV7-2	TRBD2	TRBJ2-7	16	NA	CASSSFPAGVSYEQYF	TGTGCCAGCAGCTCGTTTCCAGCGGGAGTGTCCTACGAGCAGTACTTC
TRBV20-1	TRBD1	TRBJ2-7	15	NA	CSAFSPGTGNPEQYF	TGCAGTGCTTTTTCCCCCGGGACAGGGAACCCCGAGCAGTACTTC
TRBV27	NA	TRBJ2-4	13	NA	CASSLGGVNIQYF	TGTGCCAGCAGTTTAGGGGGAGTAAACATTCAGTACTTC
TRBV25-1	NA	TRBJ2-3	15	NA	CASSEFGGSTDTQYF	TGTGCCAGCAGTGAATTCGGTGGGAGCACAGATACGCAGTATTTT
TRBV9	TRBD1	TRBJ1-1	17	few	CASSSWEGAALWTEAFF	TGTGCCAGCAGCTCATGGGAGGGGGCGGCCCTGTGGACTGAAGCTTTCTTT
TRBV12-3/TRBV12-4	TRBD1	TRBJ2-7	13	NA	CASRERTGAEQYF	TGTGCCAGCAGGGAGAGGACAGGGGCCGAGCAGTACTTC
TRBV4-1	NA	TRBJ2-7	13	NA	CASSPPGPYEQYF	TGCGCCAGCAGCCCCCCAGGGCCCTACGAGCAGTACTTC
TRBV12-3/TRBV12-4	NA	TRBJ1-6	15	NA	CASSHRTGNDSPLHF	TGTGCCAGCAGCCACCGTACAGGGAATGATTCACCCCTCCACTTT
TRBV6-2/TRBV6-3	TRBD2	TRBJ2-1	16	NA	CASSSPSGRHYNEQFF	TGTGCCAGCAGTTCCCCTAGCGGGAGACATTACAATGAGCAGTTCTTC
TRBV28	TRBD2	TRBJ2-1	15	few	CASSLPGGAVNEQFF	TGTGCCAGCAGTTTACCGGGGGGGGCCGTTAATGAGCAGTTCTTC
TRBV14	NA	TRBJ2-1	13	NA	CASSPWVLNEQFF	TGTGCCAGCAGCCCTTGGGTTCTCAATGAGCAGTTCTTC
TRBV27	TRBD2	TRBJ2-3	16	few	CASSQLSGRGEDTQYF	TGTGCCAGCAGTCAACTAAGCGGGAGAGGGGAAGATACGCAGTATTTT
TRBV5-1	TRBD2	TRBJ2-1	12	few	CASSYGGELQFF	TGCGCCAGCAGCTACGGGGGGGAACTTCAGTTCTTC
TRBV12-3/TRBV12-4	NA	TRBJ2-7	12	many	CASSPGVYEQYF	TGTGCCAGCAGTCCAGGGGTCTACGAGCAGTACTTC
TRBV6-2/TRBV6-3	TRBD2	TRBJ2-1	17	few	CASSYPGPGGSSNEQFF	TGTGCCAGCAGTTACCCTGGTCCTGGCGGGAGTAGTAATGAGCAGTTCTTC
TRBV5-1	TRBD2	TRBJ2-1	15	many	CASSASGGAYNEQFF	TGCGCCAGCAGCGCCAGCGGGGGGGCTTACAATGAGCAGTTCTTC
TRBV7-6	TRBD1	TRBJ2-7	16	NA	CASSRYRQGSSYEQYF	TGTGCCAGCAGCCGTTACCGACAGGGGAGCTCCTACGAGCAGTACTTC
TRBV4-3	NA	TRBJ2-3	15	NA	CASSQAGRSTDTQYF	TGCGCCAGCAGCCAAGCGGGCAGGTCCACAGATACGCAGTATTTT
TRBV20-1	NA	TRBJ2-1	13	NA	CSADPNSYNEQFF	TGCAGTGCTGACCCGAACTCCTACAATGAGCAGTTCTTC
TRBV12-3/TRBV12-4	TRBD1	TRBJ1-1	14	NA	CASIKTGLNTEAFF	TGTGCCAGCATAAAGACAGGGCTGAACACTGAAGCTTTCTTT
TRBV5-6	NA	TRBJ2-2	13	many	CASSLVVTGELFF	TGTGCCAGCAGCTTGGTGGTCACCGGGGAGCTGTTTTTT
TRBV19	NA	TRBJ2-7	13	NA	CASSGLLTYEQYF	TGTGCCAGTAGCGGGTTGCTGACCTACGAGCAGTACTTC